The clone carrying this T cell receptor beta chain was counted between two and nine times. The table came from immunoSEQ multiplex PCR; TCRdb's copy has only in-frame clones and leaves some out. Of around 140,000 clones in the sample, approximately 88% are singletons; the top ten hold approximately 18%. The CDR3 totals 15 residues. After removal of 6 bases from V and 4 bases from J, the junction contained 9 bases not matched to a gene. CDR1 LNHNV and CDR2 YYDKDF come from the germline V gene (reference sequence). This sample stems from a study of blood T cell repertoires in COVID-19. This chain joins TRBV15 and TRBJ1-5; 7 bases are a match to TRBD1. This clonotype originated in a woman of 80 years or more with acute or convalescent COVID-19. Sequenced sample: peripheral blood. The CDR3 region has the DNA TGTGCCACCAGAGGCAGGGGGACGCCTAATCAGCCCCAGCATTTT. This codes for CATRGRGTPNQPQHF.